Listed below are T cell receptor beta chains from one sample, sequenced in a study of CDR3 diversity in severe acne. One entry per CDR3 protein, called by TCRdb with MiXCR from the PCR reads. The sample carries more than 70,000 distinct CDR3 sequences, 45% to 50% recorded once. Source material: blood. These receptors came from a male donor with severe acne vulgaris. The CDR3 runs from the conserved cysteine through the conserved F or W. A D gene is named only where the DNA matches it firmly. Not all rows give a size; the values are once, few, many and, for expanded clones, a class.

d_gene	abundance	j_gene	v_gene	CDR3aa	CDR3nt
TRBD1	many	TRBJ1-4	TRBV15	CATSNTGGGEKLFF	TGTGCCACCAGCAACACAGGGGGGGGTGAAAAACTGTTTTTT
TRBD2	-	TRBJ2-1	TRBV10-3	CAISAGGLAGVKFF	TGTGCCATCAGTGCAGGAGGACTAGCGGGAGTCAAGTTCTTC
-	many	TRBJ1-5	TRBV29-1	CSVEGGGGQPQHF	TGCAGCGTTGAAGGGGGAGGAGGTCAGCCCCAGCATTTT
TRBD1	many	TRBJ2-1	TRBV15	CATSRGNNEQFF	TGTGCCACTTCCAGGGGGAACAATGAGCAGTTCTTC
-	-	TRBJ1-2	TRBV2	CASSDRPAGYTF	TGTGCCAGCAGTGATAGGCCAGCTGGCTACACCTTC
-	-	TRBJ2-2	TRBV10-3	CAISESSPGRTGELFF	TGTGCCATCAGTGAGTCGTCCCCAGGGAGAACCGGGGAGCTGTTTTTT
-	medium-sized	TRBJ1-2	TRBV9	CASSVGGNYGYTF	TGTGCCAGCAGCGTAGGAGGGAACTATGGCTACACCTTC
-	many	TRBJ2-7	TRBV5-1	CASSLPDSSYEQYF	TGCGCCAGCAGCTTGCCCGACTCCTCCTACGAGCAGTACTTC
-	once	TRBJ2-5	TRBV4-1	CASRSGEGGLQETQYF	TGCGCCAGCAGATCAGGGGAGGGAGGGCTGCAAGAGACCCAGTACTTC
-	many	TRBJ2-1	TRBV10-1	CASSVGGMVEQFF	TGCGCCAGCAGTGTAGGCGGGATGGTTGAGCAGTTCTTC
-	few	TRBJ1-2	TRBV7-8	CASSPGGAGYTF	TGTGCCAGCAGCCCAGGAGGGGCGGGCTACACCTTC
TRBD1	many	TRBJ2-5	TRBV24-1	CATRRTGGETQYF	TGTGCCACCAGAAGGACAGGGGGAGAGACCCAGTACTTC
TRBD2	many	TRBJ2-1	TRBV24-1	CATMAAGGGNEQFF	TGTGCCACCATGGCGGCGGGAGGAGGGAATGAGCAGTTCTTC
TRBD1	-	TRBJ2-1	TRBV4-1	CASSLLGQALNEQFF	TGCGCCAGCAGCCTCCTGGGACAGGCGTTAAATGAGCAGTTCTTC
-	many	TRBJ2-1	TRBV27	CASKTPGTHNEQFF	TGTGCCAGCAAAACCCCCGGGACGCACAATGAGCAGTTCTTC
-	-	TRBJ2-3	TRBV25-1	CASSLAPRGSTDTQYF	TGTGCCAGCAGCTTAGCGCCCCGGGGCAGCACAGATACGCAGTATTTT
TRBD2	many	TRBJ2-5	TRBV11-1	CASSLRVAGPETQYF	TGTGCCAGCAGCTTAAGGGTAGCGGGACCAGAGACCCAGTACTTC
TRBD1	-	TRBJ1-6	TRBV2	CASSASGTASSPLHF	TGTGCCAGCAGCGCATCCGGGACAGCAAGTTCACCCCTCCACTTT
TRBD2	few	TRBJ2-2	TRBV5-4	CASRAGTSGRALGTGELFF	TGTGCCAGCAGAGCCGGGACTAGCGGGAGGGCCTTGGGCACCGGGGAGCTGTTTTTT
-	-	TRBJ2-3	TRBV5-6	CASSFVAVTQYF	TGTGCCAGCAGCTTCGTTGCGGTTACGCAGTATTTT
-	many	TRBJ2-1	TRBV29-1	CSVEGVPGTEYDEQFF	TGCAGCGTTGAAGGGGTTCCCGGGACCGAGTACGATGAGCAGTTCTTC
TRBD2	many	TRBJ2-7	TRBV4-3	CASSQVGGSRSEQYF	TGCGCCAGCAGCCAAGTCGGCGGGAGTAGGTCCGAGCAGTACTTC
-	many	TRBJ1-1	TRBV19	CASSPLPDRFTEAFF	TGTGCCAGTAGTCCGCTACCTGACAGGTTCACTGAAGCTTTCTTT
TRBD2	medium-sized	TRBJ2-7	TRBV29-1	CSVEVSGSRNYYEQYF	TGCAGCGTTGAGGTTAGCGGGAGTAGAAACTACTACGAGCAGTACTTC
-	-	TRBJ2-2	TRBV30	CAWTPVGGSTGELFF	TGTGCCTGGACGCCGGTAGGGGGGAGCACCGGGGAGCTGTTTTTT
-	-	TRBJ1-1	TRBV28	CASSFKGLAFF	TGTGCCAGCAGTTTTAAGGGTCTAGCTTTCTTT
TRBD2	-	TRBJ2-1	TRBV19	CASSNPRGNEQFF	TGTGCCAGTAGTAACCCGCGGGGGAATGAGCAGTTCTTC
-	-	TRBJ1-3	TRBV24-1	CATSGLLLSGNTIYF	TGTGCCACCAGTGGACTATTACTCTCTGGAAACACCATATATTTT
TRBD1	-	TRBJ1-1	TRBV20-1	CSARDFRTGVSEAFF	TGCAGTGCTAGAGATTTCCGGACAGGGGTCTCTGAAGCTTTCTTT
-	-	TRBJ1-4	TRBV25-1	CASSERGNEKLSF	TGTGCCAGCAGTGAGAGGGGCAATGAAAAACTGTCTTTT
-	once	TRBJ1-1	TRBV7-8	CASSLTGGDTEAFF	TGTGCCAGCAGCCTAACCGGGGGCGACACTGAAGCTTTCTTT
TRBD2	many	TRBJ2-3	TRBV7-6	CASSLLAGSPDTQYF	TGTGCCAGCAGTTTACTAGCGGGTTCTCCAGATACGCAGTATTTT
-	-	TRBJ1-1	TRBV29-1	CSALKGTRGFAEAFF	TGCAGCGCCCTAAAGGGGACAAGGGGATTCGCAGAAGCTTTCTTT
-	-	TRBJ2-3	TRBV29-1	CSVEHWGDDTDTQYF	TGCAGCGTTGAGCACTGGGGCGATGACACAGATACGCAGTATTTT
-	-	TRBJ1-1	TRBV30	CAWRASTEAFF	TGTGCCTGGAGAGCGAGCACCGAAGCTTTCTTT
-	-	TRBJ2-1	TRBV7-9	CASSRDDNEQFF	TGTGCCAGCAGCAGGGACGACAATGAGCAGTTCTTC
-	-	TRBJ2-5	TRBV5-6	CASRLEGAGETQYF	TGTGCCAGCAGGCTGGAAGGGGCCGGGGAGACCCAGTACTTC
TRBD1	few	TRBJ1-2	TRBV10-2	CASLDRGNYGYTF	TGCGCCAGCCTGGACAGGGGTAACTATGGCTACACCTTC
-	many	TRBJ1-6	TRBV12-3/TRBV12-4	CASRRGTDNSPLHF	TGTGCCAGCAGACGCGGGACGGATAATTCACCCCTCCACTTT
-	-	TRBJ2-5	TRBV15	CATSRQKGSETQYF	TGTGCCACCAGCAGACAAAAGGGGTCGGAGACCCAGTACTTC
-	-	TRBJ2-2	TRBV29-1	CSVAGATSFGELFF	TGCAGCGTCGCAGGGGCTACATCATTCGGGGAGCTGTTTTTT
-	many	TRBJ2-5	TRBV10-1	CASSESNREWETQYF	TGCGCCAGCAGTGAGTCTAACAGGGAGTGGGAGACCCAGTACTTC
-	-	TRBJ2-7	TRBV25-1	CASSGLASSGYEQYF	TGTGCCAGCAGTGGGCTCGCTAGCTCGGGGTACGAGCAGTACTTC
-	-	TRBJ2-3	TRBV24-1	CATSGGRYTDTQYF	TGTGCCACCAGTGGAGGCAGATACACAGATACGCAGTATTTT
TRBD1	-	TRBJ2-7	TRBV10-3	CAISEGTGVYEQYF	TGTGCCATCAGTGAAGGGACAGGAGTCTACGAGCAGTACTTC
-	many	TRBJ1-5	TRBV7-2	CASSRGLNQPQHF	TGTGCCAGCAGCCGGGGCCTCAATCAGCCCCAGCATTTT
-	-	TRBJ1-2	TRBV25-1	CASSEDPRDRQTYGYTF	TGTGCCAGCAGTGAAGATCCACGAGATCGACAGACGTATGGCTACACCTTC
-	many	TRBJ2-5	TRBV29-1	CSVEKGYGQETQYF	TGCAGCGTTGAGAAGGGGTATGGACAAGAGACCCAGTACTTC
-	-	TRBJ2-3	TRBV19	CASMGRLMGTDTQYF	TGTGCCAGTATGGGCCGGTTAATGGGCACAGATACGCAGTATTTT
-	many	TRBJ2-1	TRBV2	CASKKRPLYNEQFF	TGTGCCAGCAAAAAGCGGCCTTTGTACAATGAGCAGTTCTTC